This record covers a single TCR beta chain. Germline V gene data show CDR1 as MNHNS and CDR2 as SASEGT. The CDR3 covers 15 residues. Trimming left V 8 bases short and J 7 bases short, with 20 bases between. Produced via immunoSEQ multiplex PCR; TCRdb's table is partial and in-frame only. The table has 70,000 to 100,000 clones, approximately 83% seen once. The record originates from a study of identifying expanded T cells in peripheral blood. This TCR derives from a person aged 18-70 years in good health. Sequenced: blood. The V call is TRBV6-1, the J call TRBJ1-4, with D possibly being TRBD1 (6 bases). The CDR3 is CASHKQGSGGEKLFF. In DNA, the CDR3 is TGTGCCAGCCACAAACAGGGCTCTGGGGGTGAAAAACTGTTTTTT.